The 2 T cell receptor beta chains below all came from one sample that was sequenced in a study of CD8+ T cells in alopecia areata. After isolation, RNA underwent reverse transcription to generate cDNA as the sequencing template. The table came from immunoSEQ multiplex PCR; TCRdb's copy has only in-frame clones and leaves some out. The sample lists about 140,000 clones; roughly 60% were seen once. The sequenced sample consisted of CD8+ T cells sorted from blood. The receptor source for this set is a human donor in good health.

The J gene is TRBJ2-7, the V gene TRBV7-8; D is uncertain. Trimming removed 1 base from V and 7 bases from J, with 11 bases in between. CDR3 length: 13 residues. Germline V gene sequence: CDR1 SGHVS, CDR2 FQNEAQ. CDR3 amino acids: CASSLGAVYEQYF. The CDR3, as DNA: TGTGCCAGCAGCTTAGGCGCGGTCTATGAGCAGTACTTC.

The J gene is TRBJ2-7, the V gene TRBV9, with D tentatively TRBD2 (6 bases). CDR1 is SGDLS and CDR2 is YYNGEE in the germline V gene. Trimming shortened V by 4 bases and J by 0 bases, and 17 bases separated the two germline ends. The CDR3 spans 16 residues. The CDR3 DNA reads as TGTGCCAGCAGCAGCGGACCGGGACTGGACTCCTACGAGCAGTACTTC. As protein: CASSSGPGLDSYEQYF.